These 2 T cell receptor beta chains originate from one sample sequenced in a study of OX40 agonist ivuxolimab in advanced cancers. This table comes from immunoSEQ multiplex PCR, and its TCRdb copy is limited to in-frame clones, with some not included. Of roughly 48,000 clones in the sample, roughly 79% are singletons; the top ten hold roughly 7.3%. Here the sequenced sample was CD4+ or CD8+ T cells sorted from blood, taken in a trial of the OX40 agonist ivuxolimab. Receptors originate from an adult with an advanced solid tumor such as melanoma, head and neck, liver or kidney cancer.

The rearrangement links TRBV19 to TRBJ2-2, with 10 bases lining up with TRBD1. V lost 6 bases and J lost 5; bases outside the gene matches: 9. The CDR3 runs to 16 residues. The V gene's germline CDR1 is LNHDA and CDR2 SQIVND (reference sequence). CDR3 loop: CASSPQGQGRTGELFF. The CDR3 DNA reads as TGTGCCAGTAGCCCTCAGGGACAGGGGAGGACCGGGGAGCTGTTTTTT.

The CDR3 is CAISGQGAPGTGELFF. For the CDR3, the DNA is TGTGCCATCAGTGGGCAGGGGGCGCCGGGCACCGGGGAGCTGTTTTTT. The chain is built from TRBV10-3 and TRBJ2-2, with 8 bases that match TRBD1. The junction had 8 bases not matched to a gene; V was cut back by 4 bases and J by 4 bases. The CDR3 runs to 16 residues. Germline-derived CDR1 and CDR2 are ENHRY and SYGVKD.